The clone carrying this TCR beta chain was counted ten times or more. Its antigen is unknown. The CDR3 totals 13 residues. Germline CDR1 reads LNHDA; CDR2 reads SQIVND (reference sequence). Trimming shortened V by 4 bases and J by 9 bases, and 13 bases separated the two germline ends. This specimen belongs to a study of early T cells in non-severe SARS-CoV-2 infection. Overall study findings and caveats: Database matching using VDJdb favored anti-spike CD8 responses, with private and CD4 specificities left missing.

Individual cDNA molecules each received unique molecular identifiers attached to them. Each CDR3 protein is one row after TCRdb ran MiXCR on the 5' RACE reads. The sample consists of 69,000 or so distinct CDR3 sequences, approximately 13% of them appearing once. The J gene is TRBJ2-1, the V gene TRBV19, with D perhaps TRBD1 or TRBD2 (6 bases each). Sequencing was performed on whole blood. The TCR sequence derives from an adult who was a healthcare worker with PCR-confirmed SARS-CoV-2 infection or an uninfected control (not recorded which). The CDR3 region has the DNA TGTGCCAGTAGTACATCGGGGGCGACTGAGCAGTTCTTC. Protein: CASSTSGATEQFF.